This T cell receptor beta chain comes out of a study of blood T cells in healthy people across ages. As for the study in general: Using template switching, researchers captured about one barcoded beta molecule for each two T cells. Notes on the study in general: Possibly confounding the expanded clonotype changes was the fact that donor CMV status was unknown.

Then a second PCR, running roughly 7 to 11 cycles, was carried out with a sample-barcoded 5' primer and a J-beta primer mix. Carrying 12 random nucleotides, a template-switch adaptor labeled each individual cDNA molecule. TCRdb reanalysed the 5' RACE reads using MiXCR and keeps one entry per CDR3 protein. The repertoire holds 650,000 to 1,000,000 distinct CDR3 sequences, with 36% as singletons. Of note for this clonotype: The antigen is not known.

Healthy Caucasian individuals from Russia aged about 6 to 100 were enrolled as donors. The ends were cut back, 5 bases at V and 7 bases at J, with 15 bases in the middle. Germline-derived CDR1 and CDR2 are SGHTA and FQGNSA. The CDR3 consists of 13 residues. This rearrangement joins TRBV7-2 to TRBJ2-7; a possible D gene is TRBD2 (5 bases). The sample taken for sequencing was blood. The TCR comes from a man younger than 30 in good health. The DNA of the CDR3 is TGTGCCAGCAGCGTTCCCGGGAACAATGAGCAGTACTTC. Translating it yields CASSVPGNNEQYF.